One and the same sample provided the 21 T cell receptor beta chains below, sequenced in a study of beta chain features in type 1 diabetes. Expressed TCRB transcripts were sequenced, since all the RNA that had been isolated was reverse transcribed. Assay: immunoSEQ multiplex PCR; the TCRdb copy retains only in-frame clones and omits some. The table has around 250,000 clones, 68% seen once. The sample taken for sequencing was naive CD4+ T cells from blood. The receptors shown here come from a man aged 25-45 years in good health.

To note about this clone: The same CDR3 also results from other DNA sequences found in this sample. The rearrangement links TRBV30 to TRBJ1-1, with D hard to call. Trimming cost V 3 bases and J 4 bases, with 6 bases left between them. CDR3 length: 11 amino acids. From germline, CDR1 is GTSNPN and CDR2 SVGIG (reference sequence). In DNA, the CDR3 is TGTGCCTGGAGCGTAAGCACTGAAGCTTTCTTT. It translates to CAWSVSTEAFF.

CDR3 nucleotides: TGTGCCAGCCTGAGAGAGACCCAGTACTTC. This gives the protein CASLRETQYF. The chain links TRBV25-1 to TRBJ2-5; D is uncertain. This CDR3 is built from 10 residues. The germline V gene encodes CDR1 MGHDK and CDR2 SYGVNS. The V and J ends lost 8 bases and 4 bases respectively, with 5 bases between them.

The genes are TRBV30 and TRBJ1-2; D might be TRBD1 (5 bases). The CDR3 sequence is 15 residues long. CDR1 GTSNPN and CDR2 SVGIG come from the germline V gene (reference sequence). V lost 2 bases to trimming and J lost 4 bases, with 17 bases between them. In DNA, the CDR3 is TGTGCCTGGAGTAGACAGACCAAAGTAGGCTATGGCTACACCTTC. The encoded protein is CAWSRQTKVGYGYTF.

This clone has only a few counts. The rearrangement uses TRBV30 and TRBJ1-1; TRBD1 agrees at 8 bases. CDR1 is GTSNPN and CDR2 is SVGIG in the germline V gene (reference sequence). This CDR3 comprises 14 residues. Losses at the gene ends were 3 bases for V and 0 bases for J; bases not matched to a gene: 3. This CDR3 reads CAWRGQAMNTEAFF. CDR3 sequence (DNA): TGTGCCTGGAGGGGACAGGCGATGAACACTGAAGCTTTCTTT.

J is TRBJ2-7 and V is TRBV29-1; perhaps D is TRBD1 or TRBD2 (5 bases each). V gave up 4 bases and J gave up 2 bases, with 9 bases separating them. Germline CDR1 is SQVTM and CDR2 is ANQGSEA. The CDR3 runs 12 residues. CDR3 in DNA: TGCAGCGTTGCTCAGGGAGCCTACGAGCAGTACTTC. It yields the protein CSVAQGAYEQYF.

The rearrangement joins TRBV30 to TRBJ2-5, with 11 bases that match TRBD2. Germline values: CDR1 GTSNPN, CDR2 SVGIG (reference sequence). CDR3 length: 17 residues. J gave up 0 bases and V 3 bases, and 9 bases lay outside the gene matches. CDR3: CAWSAPSGRWNQETQYF. The DNA for the CDR3 is TGTGCCTGGAGCGCGCCTAGCGGGAGGTGGAACCAAGAGACCCAGTACTTC. Full variable domain (rest looked up from reference TRBV30 and TRBJ2-5): SQTIHQWPATLVQPVGSPLSLECTVEGTSNPNLYWYRQAAGRGLQLLFYSVGIGQISSEVPQNLSASRPQDRQFILSSKKLLLSDSGFYLCAWSAPSGRWNQETQYFGPGTRLLVL.

As concerns this clone: It is unclear where the CDR3 begins or ends on the DNA, so no DNA is shown, and the CDR3 is as TCRdb lists it. The V and J genes are TRBV25-1 and TRBJ1-2. The CDR3 sequence runs 18 residues, both termini included. In germline, CDR1 is MGHDK, CDR2 SYGVNS. CDR3 amino acids: CASSDSPGPGGGYTFYTF.

The chain combines TRBV12-5 with TRBJ2-1; 10 bases map to TRBD2. Trimming took 6 bases from V and 7 from J; bases not matched to a gene: 6. The CDR3 is made up of 14 amino acids. Per the germline V gene, CDR1 is LGHNT and CDR2 is FRNRAP. The CDR3 spells CASGVSGRGNEQFF. DNA of the CDR3: TGTGCTAGTGGCGTCAGCGGGAGGGGGAATGAGCAGTTCTTC.

This clone was seen a few times. This sequence joins TRBV29-1 and TRBJ2-7; D unresolved. Germline values: CDR1 SQVTM, CDR2 ANQGSEA. The V and J ends lost 5 bases and 0 bases respectively, with 11 bases between them. This CDR3 is built from 13 residues. This CDR3 reads CSVYQRYSYEQYF. The DNA for the CDR3 is TGCAGCGTTTATCAACGGTACTCCTACGAGCAGTACTTC.

The sample holds a few counts of this clone. The rearrangement uses TRBV2 and TRBJ2-3; no definite D call. The germline V and J ends were trimmed by 7 bases and 4 bases, with 9 bases remaining between them. Germline lookup yields CDR1 SNHLY and CDR2 FYNNEI. The CDR3 is 12 amino acids. CDR3 loop: CASTESPDTQYF. The CDR3 DNA reads as TGTGCCAGCACAGAATCCCCAGATACGCAGTATTTT.

The rearrangement uses TRBV4-1 and TRBJ1-2; D might be TRBD1 (6 bases). From germline, CDR1 is MGHRA and CDR2 YSYEKL. The CDR3 extends over 15 amino acids. V gave up 4 bases and J gave up 3 bases, with 15 bases separating them. The CDR3 nucleotides read TGCGCCAGCAGCCCCGGACAGCGGGAGTACTATGGCTACACCTTC. Translating gives CASSPGQREYYGYTF.

The rearrangement links TRBV29-1 to TRBJ2-1; possibly TRBD1 or TRBD2 for D (5 bases each). The CDR3 is 15 residues long. Trimming pared 0 bases from V and 4 bases from J, leaving 13 bases between. CDR1 and CDR2 (germline): SQVTM, ANQGSEA. Here the CDR3 DNA reads TGCAGCGTTGAAGATCCTGGTTGGGGGTACAATGAGCAGTTCTTC. Amino acids: CSVEDPGWGYNEQFF.

The V gene is TRBV29-1, the J gene TRBJ2-5; D gene uncertain. The V and J ends lost 4 bases and 1 base respectively, with 4 bases between them. The germline CDR1 and CDR2 sequences are SQVTM and ANQGSEA. The CDR3 has 11 amino acids. CDR3 DNA sequence: TGCAGCGTTGCCGTCCAAGAGACCCAGTACTTC. Encoded protein: CSVAVQETQYF.

V and J are TRBV5-1 and TRBJ1-2; D is undetermined. V was cut by 0 bases and J by 7 bases, with 7 bases left in between. The CDR3 is 12 residues long. CDR1 is SGHRS and CDR2 is YFSETQ in the germline V gene. CDR3 DNA sequence: TGCGCCAGCAGCTTGGTCGGATCTGGCTACACCTTC. It is translated as CASSLVGSGYTF.

The V call is TRBV7-9, the J call TRBJ2-3, with a possible D match to TRBD2 (5 bases). CDR1 SEHNR and CDR2 FQNEAQ come from the germline V gene (reference sequence). V was cut by 8 bases and J by 4 bases, with 10 bases left in between. This CDR3 comprises 12 residues. The CDR3 bases are TGTGCCAGCGGACTTCTAGCAGATACGCAGTATTTT. This translates into CASGLLADTQYF.

The chain is built from TRBV30 and TRBJ2-7, with 7 bases lining up with TRBD1. The CDR3 consists of 11 residues. The V gene end was trimmed by 1 base and the J gene end by 13 bases; junction bases not matched to a gene: 7. Germline CDR1 and CDR2: GTSNPN and SVGIG (reference sequence). CDR3 nucleotides: TGTGCCTGGAGTGGGGGACAGTTGCCCTACTTC. Translating it yields CAWSGGQLPYF. The full variable domain, rest sourced from reference TRBV30 and TRBJ2-7, is SQTIHQWPATLVQPVGSPLSLECTVEGTSNPNLYWYRQAAGRGLQLLFYSVGIGQISSEVPQNLSASRPQDRQFILSSKKLLLSDSGFYLCAWSGGQLPYFGPGTRLTVT.

As concerns this clone: This sample also contains other DNA sequences that code for the same CDR3. The CDR3 sequence: CASSSGQGNSPLHF. As DNA, the CDR3 is TGCGCCAGCAGCTCCGGACAGGGAAATTCACCCCTCCACTTT. The rearrangement uses TRBV5-1 and TRBJ1-6, with 8 positions matching TRBD1. Losses at the gene ends were 3 bases for V and 7 bases for J; bases not matched to a gene: 3. Germline values: CDR1 SGHRS, CDR2 YFSETQ. The CDR3 is 14 residues long.

The chain recombines TRBV30 with TRBJ2-5, with D unclear. CDR3 length: 13 amino acids. Trimming removed 3 bases at V and 0 bases at J, with 8 bases between. Per germline, CDR1 GTSNPN and CDR2 SVGIG (reference sequence). In DNA form, the CDR3 reads TGTGCCTGGAGATTAATGTACCAAGAGACCCAGTACTTC. Translating gives CAWRLMYQETQYF.

This clone was seen only a few times. V and J are TRBV2 and TRBJ2-1, with D perhaps TRBD1 (6 bases). Germline CDR1 SNHLY, CDR2 FYNNEI. The CDR3 sequence is 12 residues long. V lost 10 bases and J 8 bases, leaving 15 bases between the germline ends. CDR3 protein: CATGTPWDEQFF. CDR3 coding DNA: TGTGCCACCGGGACACCCTGGGATGAGCAGTTCTTC.

The chain has TRBV30 and TRBJ2-4, with D unresolved. The CDR3 is 12 amino acids. Germline assignment: CDR1 GTSNPN and CDR2 SVGIG (reference sequence). V dropped 3 bases and J dropped 8 bases, with 11 bases sitting between them. The CDR3 sequence is CAWRPGFDIQYF. CDR3 in DNA: TGTGCCTGGAGACCTGGGTTTGACATTCAGTACTTC.

The chain links TRBV30 to TRBJ1-2, with a possible D match to TRBD1 (5 bases). Trimming removed 0 bases at V and 13 bases at J, with 18 bases between. The CDR3 extends over 13 amino acids. The germline gives CDR1 GTSNPN, CDR2 SVGIG (reference sequence). The DNA for the CDR3 is TGTGCCTGGAGTGTACGAGCAGGGCTGGTAGTCACCTTC. Translation: CAWSVRAGLVVTF.